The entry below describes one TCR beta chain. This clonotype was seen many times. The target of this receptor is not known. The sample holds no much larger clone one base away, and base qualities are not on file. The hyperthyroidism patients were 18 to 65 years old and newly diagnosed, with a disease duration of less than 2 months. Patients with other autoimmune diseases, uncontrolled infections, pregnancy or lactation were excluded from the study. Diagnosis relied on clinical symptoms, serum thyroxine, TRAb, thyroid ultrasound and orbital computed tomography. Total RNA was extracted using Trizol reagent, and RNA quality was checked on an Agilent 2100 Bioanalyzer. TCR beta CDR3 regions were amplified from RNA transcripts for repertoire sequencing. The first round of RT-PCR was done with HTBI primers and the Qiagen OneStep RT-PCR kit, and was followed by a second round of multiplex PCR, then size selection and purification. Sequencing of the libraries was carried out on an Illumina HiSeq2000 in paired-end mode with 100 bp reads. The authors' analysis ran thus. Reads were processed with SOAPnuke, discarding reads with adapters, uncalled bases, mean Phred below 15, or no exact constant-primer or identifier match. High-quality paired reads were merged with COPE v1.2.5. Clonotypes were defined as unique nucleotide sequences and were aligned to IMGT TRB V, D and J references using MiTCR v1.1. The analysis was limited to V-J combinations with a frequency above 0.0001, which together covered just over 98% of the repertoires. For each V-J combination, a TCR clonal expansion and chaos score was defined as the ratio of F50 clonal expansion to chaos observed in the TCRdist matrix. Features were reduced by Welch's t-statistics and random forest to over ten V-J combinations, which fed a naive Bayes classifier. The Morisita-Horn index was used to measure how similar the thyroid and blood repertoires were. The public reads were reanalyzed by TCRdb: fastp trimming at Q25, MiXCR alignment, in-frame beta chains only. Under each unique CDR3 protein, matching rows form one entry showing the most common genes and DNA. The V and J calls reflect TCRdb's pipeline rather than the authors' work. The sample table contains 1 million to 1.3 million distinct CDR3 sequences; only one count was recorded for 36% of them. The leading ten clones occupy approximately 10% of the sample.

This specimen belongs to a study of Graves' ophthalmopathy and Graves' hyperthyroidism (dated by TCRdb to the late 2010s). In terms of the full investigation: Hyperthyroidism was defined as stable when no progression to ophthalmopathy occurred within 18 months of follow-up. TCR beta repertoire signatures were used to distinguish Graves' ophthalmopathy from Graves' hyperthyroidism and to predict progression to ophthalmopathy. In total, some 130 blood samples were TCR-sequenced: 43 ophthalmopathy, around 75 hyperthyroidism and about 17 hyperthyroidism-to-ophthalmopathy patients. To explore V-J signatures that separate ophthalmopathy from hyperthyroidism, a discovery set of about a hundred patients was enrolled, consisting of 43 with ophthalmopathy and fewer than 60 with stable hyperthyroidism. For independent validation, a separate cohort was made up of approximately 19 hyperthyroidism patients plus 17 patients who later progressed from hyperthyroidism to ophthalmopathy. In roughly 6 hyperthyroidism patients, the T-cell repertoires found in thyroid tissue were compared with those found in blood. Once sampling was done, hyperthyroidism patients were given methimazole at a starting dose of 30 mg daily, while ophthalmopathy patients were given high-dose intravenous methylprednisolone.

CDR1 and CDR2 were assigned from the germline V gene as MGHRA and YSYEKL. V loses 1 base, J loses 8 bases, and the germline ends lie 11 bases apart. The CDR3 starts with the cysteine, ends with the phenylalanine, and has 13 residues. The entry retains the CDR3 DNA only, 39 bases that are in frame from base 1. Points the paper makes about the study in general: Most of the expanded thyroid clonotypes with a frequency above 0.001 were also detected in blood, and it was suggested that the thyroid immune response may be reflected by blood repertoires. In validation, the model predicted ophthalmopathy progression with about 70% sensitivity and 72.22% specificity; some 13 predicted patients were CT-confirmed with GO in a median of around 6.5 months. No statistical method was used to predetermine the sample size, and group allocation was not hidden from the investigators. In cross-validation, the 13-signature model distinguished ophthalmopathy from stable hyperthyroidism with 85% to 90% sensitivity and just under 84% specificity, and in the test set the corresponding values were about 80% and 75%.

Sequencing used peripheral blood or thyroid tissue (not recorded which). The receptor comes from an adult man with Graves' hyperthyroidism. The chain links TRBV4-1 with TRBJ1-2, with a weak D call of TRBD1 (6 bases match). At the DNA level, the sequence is TGCGCCAGCAGCCAAGGAGGGGGAGGCGGCTACACCTTC. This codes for CASSQGGGGGYTF.